This paragraph covers one TCR beta chain sequence. The sample belongs to a study of blood T cell repertoires in COVID-19. Here immunoSEQ multiplex PCR was the method, and the copy in TCRdb shows in-frame clones only, minus some. The sample records about 87,000 clones, less than 80% being singletons. The CDR3 sequence is 18 residues long. Germline V gene lookup returns CDR1 SGHRS and CDR2 YFSETQ. Germline trimming cut 1 base from V and 0 bases from J; bases unmatched to any gene: 11. The origin of this receptor is a woman aged 50 to 60 with acute or convalescent COVID-19. The material sequenced was peripheral blood. The chain carries TRBV5-1 and TRBJ1-1; TRBD1 matches 8 bases. For the CDR3, the DNA is TGCGCCAGCAGCTTGAGCGGCAGGGGGCCGGGTATGAACACTGAAGCTTTCTTT. It specifies CASSLSGRGPGMNTEAFF. The full variable domain, with the rest looked up from reference TRBV5-1 and TRBJ1-1, is KAGVTQTPRYLIKTRGQQVTLSCSPISGHRSVSWYQQTPGQGLQFLFEYFSETQRNKGNFPGRFSGRQFSNSRSEMNVSTLELGDSALYLCASSLSGRGPGMNTEAFFGQGTRLTVV.